A single sample gave rise to the 19 T cell receptor beta chains below, sequenced in a study of cytomegalovirus exposure and HLA in healthy donors. PCR primers comprised 60 Vbeta and 13 Jbeta primers. Sequencing used immunoSEQ multiplex PCR; TCRdb keeps in-frame clones, though not all of them. The sample holds approximately 210,000 clones, approximately 79% seen once. The sequenced sample consisted of PBMCs. The receptor set was obtained from a male donor in good health and CMV-seronegative.

The rearrangement joins TRBV30 to TRBJ2-7, with 10 bases matching TRBD2. Germline V gene sequence: CDR1 GTSNPN, CDR2 SVGIG (reference sequence). The CDR3 runs to 16 residues. Germline trimming cut 3 bases from V and 4 bases from J; bases unmatched to any gene: 12. CDR3 loop: CAWRQPAGGPWYEQYF. DNA for the CDR3: TGTGCCTGGAGGCAACCAGCGGGAGGGCCTTGGTACGAGCAGTACTTC.

This clone was counted between two and nine times. The chain has TRBV27 and TRBJ2-5; 9 bases fit TRBD1. CDR3 length equals 18 residues. Trimming at V came to 2 bases and at J to 5 bases, leaving 15 bases not matched to a gene. Germline assignment: CDR1 MNHEY and CDR2 SMNVEV (reference sequence). CDR3 sequence: CASSLLHSDRGGDETQYF. CDR3 bases: TGTGCCAGCAGTTTACTTCACTCGGACAGGGGAGGAGACGAGACCCAGTACTTC.

The gene calls are TRBV6-5 and TRBJ1-1; D might be TRBD1 (5 bases). V was clipped by 2 bases and J by 5 bases, with 12 bases between them. CDR1 and CDR2 from the germline V gene are MNHEY and SVGAGI. The CDR3 length is 14 residues. CDR3 nucleotide sequence: TGTGCCAGCAGTTACAACCAGGGCCGGACTGAAGCTTTCTTT. Amino acids: CASSYNQGRTEAFF.

J is TRBJ2-7 and V is TRBV30, with TRBD2 as a possible D gene (6 bases). Per germline, CDR1 GTSNPN and CDR2 SVGIG (reference sequence). The CDR3 has 15 residues. Trimming took off 2 bases at V and 4 bases at J, with 18 bases between the two ends. Here the CDR3 reads CAWSIRGTRTYEQYF. The DNA of the CDR3 is TGTGCCTGGAGTATCCGCGGGACTCGTACTTACGAGCAGTACTTC.

The CDR3 DNA reads as TGTGCCAGCAGTACCTCCTTGGGGGGAGGCACAGATACGCAGTATTTT. It is translated as CASSTSLGGGTDTQYF. V usage is TRBV6-6 and J usage is TRBJ2-3, with TRBD2 as a possible D gene (6 bases). From germline, CDR1 is MNHNY and CDR2 SVGAGI (reference sequence). V lost 5 bases, J lost 1 base, and 16 bases lay in between. This CDR3 has 16 amino acids.

The rearrangement links TRBV9 to TRBJ2-1; 9 bases map to TRBD2. CDR1 and CDR2 (germline): SGDLS, YYNGEE. After removal of 4 bases from V and 7 bases from J, the junction contained 12 bases not matched to a gene. CDR3 length: 16 residues. This CDR3 reads CASSPHTSGFYNEQFF. CDR3 nucleotide sequence: TGTGCCAGCAGCCCCCATACTAGCGGGTTTTATAATGAGCAGTTCTTC.

The J gene is TRBJ1-2, the V gene TRBV18; 9 nucleotides match TRBD1. J was trimmed by 7 bases and V by 6 bases; bases with no gene match: 12. Germline values: CDR1 KGHSH, CDR2 LQKENI. The CDR3 covers 15 residues. Here the CDR3 reads CASSFDLQGAPGYTF. In nucleotides, the CDR3 is TGTGCCAGCTCTTTCGATTTACAGGGGGCTCCTGGCTACACCTTC.

This clone was counted between two and nine times. The V call is TRBV4-3, the J call TRBJ2-3; 12 bases agree with TRBD2. CDR1 LGHNA and CDR2 YSLEER come from the germline V gene. V trimming: 1 base; J trimming: 3 bases; junction bases outside the gene matches: 5. CDR3 length equals 17 residues. The CDR3 sequence: CASSQVLAGGPTDTQYF. The CDR3 region has the DNA TGCGCCAGCAGCCAAGTACTAGCGGGGGGCCCAACAGATACGCAGTATTTT.

In this sample, this clone turned up a few times. This chain connects TRBV18 to TRBJ2-6; TRBD1 might be the D (5 bases). Germline CDR1 is KGHSH and CDR2 is LQKENI. V lost 0 bases to trimming and J lost 0 bases, with 6 bases between them. CDR3 length equals 16 residues. The chain's CDR3 is CASSPPQGSGANVLTF. The CDR3 region has the DNA TGTGCCAGCTCACCACCGCAGGGCTCTGGGGCCAACGTCCTGACTTTC.

V and J are TRBV7-9 and TRBJ2-7; 10 bases align to TRBD1. The V segment lost 4 bases and the J segment 4 bases; nucleotides outside the gene matches: 7. The CDR3 covers 15 residues. Germline V gives CDR1 SEHNR, CDR2 FQNEAQ (reference sequence). The CDR3 DNA follows: TGTGCCAGCAGCTCCCCGACAGGGGGCCTTTACGAGCAGTACTTC. It is translated as CASSSPTGGLYEQYF. Full variable domain (missing parts from reference TRBV7-9 and TRBJ2-7): DTGVSQNPRHKITKRGQNVTFRCDPISEHNRLYWYRQTLGQGPEFLTYFQNEAQLEKSRLLSDRFSAERPKGSFSTLEIQRTEQGDSAMYLCASSSPTGGLYEQYFGPGTRLTVT.

The V call is TRBV18, the J call TRBJ1-4, with D hard to call. This CDR3 has 16 amino acids. Trimming pared 1 base from V and 1 base from J, leaving 10 bases between. CDR1 is KGHSH, CDR2 LQKENI, per germline. CDR3 amino acids: CASSPQMGRTNEKLFF. For the CDR3, the DNA is TGTGCCAGCTCACCACAAATGGGCCGAACTAATGAAAAACTGTTTTTT.

This chain uses TRBV7-6 with TRBJ1-3; a possible D gene is TRBD1 (5 bases). V gave up 1 base and J gave up 0 bases, with 7 bases separating them. Germline CDR1 SGHVS, CDR2 FNYEAQ. The CDR3 contains 15 residues. CDR3 bases: TGTGCCAGCAGCTTAGACAGGAGCTCTGGAAACACCATATATTTT. Translated, it gives CASSLDRSSGNTIYF.

The V and J genes are TRBV6-6 and TRBJ1-1; the D is unclear. Trimming stripped 6 bases from V and 6 bases from J, with 14 bases between. CDR1 and CDR2 from the germline V gene are MNHNY and SVGAGI (reference sequence). CDR3 length equals 13 residues. The CDR3 spells CASRPPTLAEAFF. CDR3 DNA: TGTGCCAGCAGGCCTCCTACCTTAGCTGAAGCTTTCTTT.

The chain couples TRBV19 to TRBJ1-4; 8 nucleotides agree with TRBD1. This CDR3 comprises 13 residues. With V trimmed by 7 bases and J by 7 bases, 5 bases remained unmatched. Germline assignment: CDR1 LNHDA and CDR2 SQIVND (reference sequence). The CDR3 reads CASKGQESEKLFF. The CDR3 DNA reads as TGTGCCAGTAAGGGACAGGAGAGTGAAAAACTGTTTTTT.

The chain recombines TRBV30 with TRBJ1-6; TRBD1 matches at 7 bases. Germline trimming cut 0 bases from V and 6 bases from J; bases unmatched to any gene: 2. This CDR3 region has 14 residues. Germline CDR1 GTSNPN, CDR2 SVGIG (reference sequence). CDR3 amino acids: CAWSVRGVNSPLHF. CDR3 sequence (DNA): TGTGCCTGGAGTGTCAGGGGGGTTAATTCACCCCTCCACTTT.

The V and J genes are TRBV28 and TRBJ1-1; D is undetermined. The V end lost 9 bases, the J end lost 4 bases, and 9 bases lay between the germline ends. Germline assignment: CDR1 MDHEN and CDR2 SYDVKM. The CDR3 loop spans 11 amino acids. Here the CDR3 DNA reads TGTGCCAGTAGGAGGGCCACTGAAGCTTTCTTT. Its protein product is CASRRATEAFF.

This sequence joins TRBV5-1 and TRBJ1-1; D remains unclear. The V gene's germline CDR1 is SGHRS and CDR2 YFSETQ. Trimming removed 3 bases at V and 5 bases at J, with 20 bases between. This CDR3 spans 16 amino acids. The CDR3 spells CASSSALTSPGTEAFF. CDR3 DNA sequence: TGCGCCAGCAGCTCTGCACTGACATCCCCGGGGACTGAAGCTTTCTTT.

The chain carries TRBV27 and TRBJ2-4; D is undetermined. Trimming took 5 bases from V and 8 from J, leaving 10 bases between them. CDR3 size: 12 residues. Germline loops: CDR1 MNHEY, CDR2 SMNVEV (reference sequence). The CDR3 loop reads CASSLTRDIQYF. CDR3 DNA sequence: TGTGCCAGCAGTCTAACACGGGACATTCAGTACTTC.

The sample holds a few counts of this clone. The V and J genes are TRBV27 and TRBJ2-7, with D perhaps matching TRBD1 (5 bases). The CDR3 loop spans 15 amino acids. The ends were cut back, 8 bases at V and 4 bases at J, with 21 bases in the middle. Germline CDR1 and CDR2: MNHEY and SMNVEV (reference sequence). The CDR3 DNA is TGTGCCAGCGGTGCCAGGGTAGGGTTGGGATACGAGCAGTACTTC. Translation gives CASGARVGLGYEQYF.